This T cell receptor (beta chain) was recorded in a study of T cell responses to AZD1222 COVID-19 vaccine. Sequenced by immunoSEQ multiplex PCR; TCRdb stores in-frame clones only, minus some. Of roughly 200,000 clones in the sample, approximately 90% were seen once. Points from the study as a whole: Clonal diversity was possibly underestimated; the donors were predominantly white British and more often female. Rises in breadth and depth of Spike-specific TCRs came after two AZD1222 doses.

A word on this clone: Antigen specificity is unknown.

There are 14 residues in the CDR3. Germline V CDR1 and CDR2: SGHAT, FQNNGV. V shed 5 bases and J shed 1 base, with 11 bases lying between them. The chain is built from TRBV11-2 and TRBJ1-1, with D perhaps matching TRBD1 (5 bases). This clonotype was sampled from an adult who received the AZD1222 COVID-19 vaccine. Sequenced material: peripheral blood, taken 28 days after the second AZD1222 dose. As DNA, the CDR3 is TGTGCCAGCAGCGCCCGGGGCGCGAACACTGAAGCTTTCTTT. It codes for CASSARGANTEAFF.